The 20 T cell receptor beta chains below all came from one sample that was sequenced in a study of blood T cell repertoires in COVID-19. The protocol was immunoSEQ multiplex PCR, while the TCRdb copy is restricted to in-frame clones and leaves out a portion. Of some 160,000 clones in the sample, roughly 90% were seen once. Sequenced material: peripheral blood. These receptors were taken from a man younger than 30 with COVID-19, enrolled during active disease.

This clone was counted only a few times. The rearrangement joins TRBV5-4 to TRBJ1-6, with D maybe TRBD1 (5 bases). The CDR3 loop spans 16 amino acids. Germline V CDR1 and CDR2: SGHNT, YYREEE (reference sequence). Deletions cut 5 bases from V and 4 bases from J, with 16 bases between. CDR3 nucleotide sequence: TGTGCCAGCAGGAGGACGGGGGAGGGATATAATTCACCCCTCCACTTT. It encodes CASRRTGEGYNSPLHF.

On this clone: At one end the junction does not follow the germline gene, possibly because of a read error. This chain connects TRBV5-6 to TRBJ1-4; D not certain. The CDR3 is 16 residues long. The germline V gene has CDR1 SGHDT and CDR2 YYEEEE. The chain's CDR3 is CASSLESPATNEKLLF. CDR3 nucleotide sequence: TGTGCCAGCAGCTTGGAGAGTCCCGCAACTAATGAAAAACTGCTTTTT.

In regard to this clone: The same CDR3 is also encoded by other DNA sequences in this sample. This sequence joins TRBV9 and TRBJ2-1; D is ambiguous. Trimming pared 4 bases from V and 4 bases from J, leaving 3 bases between. CDR1 is SGDLS and CDR2 is YYNGEE in the germline V gene. This CDR3 is 11 amino acids long. This chain's CDR3 is CASSLYNEQFF. CDR3 DNA sequence: TGTGCCAGCAGCCTGTACAATGAGCAGTTCTTC.

The chain employs TRBV3-1 (or the pseudogene TRBV3-2) and TRBJ2-1; TRBD1 matches 7 bases. The germline gives CDR1 LGHDT, CDR2 YNNKEL (reference sequence). The trim removed 3 bases at V and 0 bases at J, leaving 8 bases unmatched. The CDR3 extends over 17 amino acids. The CDR3 DNA reads TGTGCCAGCAGCCACGACCTGACAGGGAGCTCCTACAATGAGCAGTTCTTC. It encodes CASSHDLTGSSYNEQFF.

V gene TRBV6-5 combines with J gene TRBJ1-4; tentative D call: TRBD1 (5 bases). V was trimmed by 2 bases and J by 11 bases, leaving 15 bases between them. The CDR3 is 14 amino acids. Germline V gene data show CDR1 as MNHEY and CDR2 as SVGAGI. CDR3 DNA sequence: TGTGCCAGCAGTTACCGAGACAGCCCTAGGAAACTGTTTTTT. This translates into CASSYRDSPRKLFF.

The chain carries TRBV24-1 and TRBJ2-7, with 8 positions matching TRBD1. Germline CDR1 is KGHDR and CDR2 is SFDVKD. The J segment lost 5 bases and the V segment lost 6 bases, leaving 8 bases of the junction unmatched. This CDR3 comprises 14 residues. Written as DNA, the CDR3 is TGTGCCACCAGTTCTCGGGACAGGATCCACGAGCAGTACTTC. This codes for CATSSRDRIHEQYF.

A remark on this clone: One end of the junction fails to match germline, which may point to a read error. The chain combines TRBV13 with TRBJ1-4; D might be TRBD1 (5 bases). The CDR3 extends over 15 amino acids. In germline, CDR1 is PRHDT, CDR2 FYEKMQ (reference sequence). The CDR3 loop is CASSQGPGMSEKLLF. The CDR3 bases are TGTGCCAGCAGCCAAGGCCCAGGGATGAGTGAAAAACTGCTTTTT.

To note about this clone: Sequence at one end of the junction differs from germline and may be a read error. This chain connects TRBV28 to TRBJ1-4; 10 bases match TRBD1. The germline V gene encodes CDR1 MDHEN and CDR2 SYDVKM. The CDR3 consists of 17 residues. The chain's CDR3 is CASSFPGQGVANEKLLF. CDR3 sequence (DNA): TGTGCCAGCAGTTTCCCAGGACAGGGGGTAGCTAATGAAAAACTGCTTTTT.

The chain links TRBV6-5 to TRBJ2-5; a possible D gene is TRBD1 (6 bases). Between the trimmed V and J ends, which lost 9 bases and 4 bases, there was a span of 15 bases. The CDR3 length is 13 residues. Germline V gene data show CDR1 as MNHEY and CDR2 as SVGAGI. The CDR3 region is CASLTGIRETQYF. In DNA form, the CDR3 reads TGTGCCAGTCTTACAGGGATCCGAGAGACCCAGTACTTC.

The CDR3 sequence is CASSPLDGRTDTQYF. The CDR3 region has the DNA TGTGCCAGCAGCCCTCTAGACGGCAGAACAGATACGCAGTATTTT. The rearrangement joins TRBV14 to TRBJ2-3; no clear D gene. Trimming shortened V by 4 bases and J by 3 bases, and 14 bases separated the two germline ends. The CDR3 has 15 amino acids. Germline assignment: CDR1 SGHDN and CDR2 FVKESK.

Only one count was recorded for this clone. Written as DNA, the CDR3 is TGTGCCTGGGGACAGGGGGATTCACCCCTCCACTTT. It translates to CAWGQGDSPLHF. This chain uses TRBV30 with TRBJ1-6; 10 positions agree with TRBD1. This CDR3 spans 12 amino acids. Germline V lookup: CDR1 GTSNPN, CDR2 SVGIG (reference sequence). V was clipped by 5 bases and J by 8 bases; unmatched bases: 0.

This chain joins TRBV28 and TRBJ2-1; 13 bases fit TRBD2. The CDR3 has 17 residues. Unmatched junction bases numbered 16, after V lost 8 bases and J lost 9 bases. Germline CDR1 and CDR2: MDHEN and SYDVKM. The chain's CDR3 is CASRLGGLAGPLSEQFF. The CDR3 DNA sequence: TGTGCCAGCCGGTTGGGGGGACTAGCGGGGCCACTGAGTGAGCAGTTCTTC.

The genes are TRBV9 and TRBJ2-1, with a tentative D call TRBD1 (5 bases). Germline-derived CDR1 and CDR2 are SGDLS and YYNGEE. With 4 bases removed from V and 7 bases from J, the gap between germline ends came to 18 bases. The CDR3 has 15 amino acids. The CDR3 spells CASSPNRLRPNEQFF. The CDR3 coding sequence is TGTGCCAGCAGCCCCAACAGGCTGCGCCCAAATGAGCAGTTCTTC.

This chain uses TRBV7-2 with TRBJ1-3; D call uncertain. There are 15 residues in the CDR3. Between the trimmed V and J ends, which lost 1 base and 2 bases, there was a span of 9 bases. CDR1 SGHTA and CDR2 FQGNSA come from the germline V gene. The CDR3 reads CASSLDGSTGNTIYF. As DNA, the CDR3 is TGTGCCAGCAGCTTAGATGGCAGTACTGGAAACACCATATATTTT.

The rearrangement joins TRBV7-2 to TRBJ2-7, with D possibly TRBD2 on 6 matching bases. This CDR3 is built from 15 residues. V was clipped by 5 bases and J by 4 bases, with 18 bases between them. The germline V gene encodes CDR1 SGHTA and CDR2 FQGNSA. The CDR3 sequence is CASSPRGGKGYEQYF. In DNA form, the CDR3 reads TGTGCCAGCAGCCCGCGTGGCGGGAAAGGGTACGAGCAGTACTTC.

The chain employs TRBV11-2 and TRBJ1-5, with 7 bases fitting TRBD1. V was pared by 6 bases and J by 7 bases, with 12 bases of the junction left unmatched. CDR3 length: 15 residues. Germline lookup yields CDR1 SGHAT and CDR2 FQNNGV. The CDR3 sequence is CASSFSPGGNQPQHF. In DNA, the CDR3 is TGTGCCAGCAGTTTTTCCCCAGGGGGAAACCAGCCCCAGCATTTT.

The rearrangement joins TRBV7-9 to TRBJ1-1, with D tentatively TRBD1 (6 bases). The CDR3 contains 17 residues. V was cut by 5 bases and J by 0 bases, with 19 bases left in between. CDR1 and CDR2 from the germline V gene are SEHNR and FQNEAQ (reference sequence). In DNA form, the CDR3 reads TGTGCCAGCAGCGGACAGATTCTGAGAGGGCTGAACACTGAAGCTTTCTTT. It yields the protein CASSGQILRGLNTEAFF.

In DNA form, the CDR3 reads TGTGCCAGCACCTCAAGGGGTCGGATCTACGAGCAGTACTTC. It yields the protein CASTSRGRIYEQYF. This chain uses TRBV7-2 with TRBJ2-7; a weak D match, TRBD1 (5 bases). The germline CDR1 and CDR2 sequences are SGHTA and FQGNSA. V was trimmed by 7 bases and J by 3 bases, leaving 16 bases between them. CDR3 length: 14 amino acids.

This clone was found a few times. The V call is TRBV7-2, the J call TRBJ1-1; possible D gene TRBD1, 5 bases. The V end lost 2 bases, the J end lost 4 bases, and 17 bases lay between the germline ends. The germline V gene encodes CDR1 SGHTA and CDR2 FQGNSA. The CDR3 covers 16 residues. CDR3 region: CASSLSRAGRSTEAFF. Here the CDR3 DNA reads TGTGCCAGCAGCTTAAGTAGGGCAGGGCGAAGCACTGAAGCTTTCTTT.

The V call is TRBV30, the J call TRBJ1-5; D call uncertain. V was cut by 6 bases and J by 3 bases, with 12 bases left in between. Germline V gene sequence: CDR1 GTSNPN, CDR2 SVGIG (reference sequence). This CDR3 is built from 13 residues. CDR3: CACGREVNQPQHF. The CDR3 bases are TGTGCCTGCGGGCGGGAGGTCAATCAGCCCCAGCATTTT.